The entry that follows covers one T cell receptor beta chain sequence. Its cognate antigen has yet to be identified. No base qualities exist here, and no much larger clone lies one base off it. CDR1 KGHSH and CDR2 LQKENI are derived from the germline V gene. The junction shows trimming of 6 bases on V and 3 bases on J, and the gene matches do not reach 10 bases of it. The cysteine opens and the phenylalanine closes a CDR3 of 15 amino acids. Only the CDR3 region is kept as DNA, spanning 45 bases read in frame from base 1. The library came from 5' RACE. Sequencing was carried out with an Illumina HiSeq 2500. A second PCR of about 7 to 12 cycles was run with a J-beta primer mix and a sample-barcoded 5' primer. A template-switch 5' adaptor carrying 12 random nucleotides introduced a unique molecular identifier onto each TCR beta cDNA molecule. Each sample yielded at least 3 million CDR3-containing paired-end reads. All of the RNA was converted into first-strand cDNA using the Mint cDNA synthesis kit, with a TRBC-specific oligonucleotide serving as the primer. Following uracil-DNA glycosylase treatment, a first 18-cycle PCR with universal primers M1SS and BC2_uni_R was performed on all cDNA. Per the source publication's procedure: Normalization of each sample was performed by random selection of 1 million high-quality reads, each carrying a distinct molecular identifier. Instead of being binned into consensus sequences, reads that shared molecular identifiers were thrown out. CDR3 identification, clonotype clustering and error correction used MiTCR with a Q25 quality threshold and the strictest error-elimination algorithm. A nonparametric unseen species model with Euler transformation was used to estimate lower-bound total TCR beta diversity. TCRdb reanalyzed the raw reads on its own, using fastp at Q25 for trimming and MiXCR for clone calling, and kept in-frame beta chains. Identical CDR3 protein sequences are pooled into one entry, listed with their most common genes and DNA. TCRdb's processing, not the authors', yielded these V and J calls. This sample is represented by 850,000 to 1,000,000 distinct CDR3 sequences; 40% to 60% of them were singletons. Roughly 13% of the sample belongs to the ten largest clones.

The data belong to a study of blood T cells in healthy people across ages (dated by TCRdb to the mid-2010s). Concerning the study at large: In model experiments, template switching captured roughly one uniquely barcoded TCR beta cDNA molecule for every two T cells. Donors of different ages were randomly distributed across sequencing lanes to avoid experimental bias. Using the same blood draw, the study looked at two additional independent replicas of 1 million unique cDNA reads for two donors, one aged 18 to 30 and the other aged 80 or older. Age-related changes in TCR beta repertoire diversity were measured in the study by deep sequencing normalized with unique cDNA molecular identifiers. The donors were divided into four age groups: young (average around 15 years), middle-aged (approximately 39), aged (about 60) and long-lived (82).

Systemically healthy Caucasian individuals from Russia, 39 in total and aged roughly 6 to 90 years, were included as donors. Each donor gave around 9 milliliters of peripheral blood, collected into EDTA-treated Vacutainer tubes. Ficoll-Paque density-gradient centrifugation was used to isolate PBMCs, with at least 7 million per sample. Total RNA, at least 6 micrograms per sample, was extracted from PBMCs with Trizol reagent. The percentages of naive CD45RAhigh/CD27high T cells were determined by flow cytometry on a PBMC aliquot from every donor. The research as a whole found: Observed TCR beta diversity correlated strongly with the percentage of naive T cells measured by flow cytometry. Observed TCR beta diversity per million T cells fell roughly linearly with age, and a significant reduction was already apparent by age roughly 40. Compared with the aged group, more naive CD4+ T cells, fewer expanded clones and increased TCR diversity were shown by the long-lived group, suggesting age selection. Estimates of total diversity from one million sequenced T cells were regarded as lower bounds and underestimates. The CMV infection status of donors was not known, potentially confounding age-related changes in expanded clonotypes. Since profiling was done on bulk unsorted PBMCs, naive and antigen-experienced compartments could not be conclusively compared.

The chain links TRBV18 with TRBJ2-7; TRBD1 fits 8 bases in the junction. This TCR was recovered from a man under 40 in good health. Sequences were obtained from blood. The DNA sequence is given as TGTGCCAGCTCCTCAGGGACAGGCAAGGACTACGAGCAGTACTTC. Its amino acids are CASSSGTGKDYEQYF.